The 2 T cell receptor beta chains presented below share a single source sample, sequenced in a study of shared clonotypes between healthy human individuals. TCRdb's copy holds only in-frame clones and misses some; the assay was immunoSEQ multiplex PCR. Found here are around 550,000 clones, almost 97% of them singletons; the top ten hold approximately 0.06%. The sequenced sample consisted of naive CD4+ T cells sorted from blood. Indicated subset: CD45RA+ positively selected. The origin of the receptors is a woman in her thirties in good health.

V gene TRBV19 combines with J gene TRBJ1-4; TRBD1 matches at 7 bases. Germline trimming cut 10 bases from V and 10 bases from J; bases unmatched to any gene: 9. Per germline, CDR1 LNHDA and CDR2 SQIVND (reference sequence). The CDR3 is 12 amino acids. DNA for the CDR3: TGTGCCACCGGGACAGCGGGAGCAAAACTGTTTTTT. Protein product: CATGTAGAKLFF.

The V call is TRBV5-1, the J call TRBJ2-7, with D perhaps being TRBD1 or TRBD2 (5 bases each). CDR1 is SGHRS, CDR2 YFSETQ, per germline. CDR3 length: 14 residues. V was cut by 1 base and J by 3 bases, with 11 bases left in between. The CDR3 sequence is CASSLSWDGYEQYF. As DNA, the CDR3 is TGCGCCAGCAGCTTGTCCTGGGACGGCTACGAGCAGTACTTC.